This TCR beta chain was observed in a study of regulatory T cells in long-lasting Graves disease. V lost 9 bases to trimming and J lost 5 bases, with 17 bases between them. The CDR3 is 15 residues long. Germline CDR1 is MDHEN and CDR2 is SYDVKM. Study-wide results and limits: Persistent Graves' patients showed less TCR diversity than newly diagnosed ones.

Noted time point: newly diagnosed GD, antithyroid drugs for less than 3 months. PBMC-derived RNA was used for the TCR library. Arm-PCR of CDR3 regions with iRepertoire HTBI primers generated TCR beta libraries. TCRdb re-derived calls from the multiplex PCR reads in MiXCR, one entry per CDR3 protein. The sample lists a few hundred thousand distinct CDR3 sequences, roughly 15% occurring once. This clonotype was seen at least ten times. Its antigen is currently unknown. The same specimen was also included in a second study, on T cells in Graves' hyperthyroidism and ophthalmopathy. That paper adds: Participants, patients aged 18 to 65, had newly diagnosed hyperthyroidism with a duration under 2 months. Thyroid ultrasound, orbital computed tomography, clinical symptoms, and serum thyroxine and TRAb underpinned diagnoses.

Source: peripheral blood mononuclear cells (PBMCs), taken at new diagnosis, from a patient treated with antithyroid drugs. V and J are TRBV28 and TRBJ1-6, with a weak D call TRBD1 (6 bases). The receptor was isolated from a woman in her late teens or twenties with Graves disease. The CDR3 is CASTSWGPDNSPLHF. The CDR3 nucleotides read TGTGCCAGTACGAGTTGGGGGCCGGATAATTCACCCCTCCACTTT.